This entry is about one TCR beta chain. Its specificity is not known. These data originate in a study of chemoradiotherapy in HPV16-positive cancers. As for the study in general: A couple of HPV16-positive patients' cells yielded candidate HPV-specific clones and common motifs. Overall study findings and caveats: HPV-specific T cells were functionally defined from only a couple of HPV16-positive patients. Non-HPV-specific T cells did not expand in tumors during treatment, whereas candidate HPV-specific clones and E7-related motifs did.

Using immunoSEQ multiplex PCR, the repertoire was profiled, and TCRdb retains in-frame clones only, with some absent. Among thousands of clones listed, roughly 94% were seen once. Trimming removed 10 bases at V and 5 bases at J, with 15 bases between. The CDR3 extends over 14 amino acids. The germline CDR1 and CDR2 sequences are MNHNS and SASEGT. Repeated repertoire sampling spanned the course of chemoradiotherapy. The source is a human donor with HPV-associated anogenital cancer. The biological material was taken from a patient who underwent chemoradiotherapy. V gene TRBV6-1 combines with J gene TRBJ1-6; possibly TRBD1 for D (6 bases). CDR3 sequence reads: CAIDWTADNSPLHF. As DNA, the CDR3 is TGTGCCATCGATTGGACAGCGGATAATTCACCCCTCCACTTT.